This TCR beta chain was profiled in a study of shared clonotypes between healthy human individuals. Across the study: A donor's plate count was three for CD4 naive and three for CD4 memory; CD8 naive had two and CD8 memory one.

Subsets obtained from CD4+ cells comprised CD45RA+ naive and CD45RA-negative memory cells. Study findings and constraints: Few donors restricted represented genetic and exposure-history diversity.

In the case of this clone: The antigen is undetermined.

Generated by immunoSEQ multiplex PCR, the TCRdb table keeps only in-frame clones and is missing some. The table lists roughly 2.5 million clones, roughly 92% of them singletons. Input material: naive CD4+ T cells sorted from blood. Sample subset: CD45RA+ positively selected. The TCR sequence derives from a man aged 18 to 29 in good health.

The DNA of the CDR3 is TGTGCCAGCAGCTCCGCTTATAATCGGGACCGAACCTCCGAGCTGTTTTTT. Translating gives CASSSAYNRDRTSELFF. The genes are TRBV11-3 and TRBJ2-2; D is tentatively TRBD1 or TRBD2 (5 bases each). This CDR3 is 17 amino acids long. V dropped 4 bases and J dropped 11 bases, with 26 bases sitting between them. Germline V gene sequence: CDR1 SGHNT, CDR2 YENEEA.